The 5 T cell receptor beta chains below come from one sample, sequenced in a study of blood T cell repertoires in COVID-19. Only in-frame clones appear in the TCRdb table, and some are missing; sequencing was by immunoSEQ multiplex PCR. This table has roughly 200,000 clones, roughly four fifths appearing once. Sequencing was carried out using peripheral blood. These receptors were taken from a man aged 50 to 59 with active or convalescent COVID-19.

This clone was observed a handful of times. The chain is built from TRBV4-2 and TRBJ1-5, with D unclear. The CDR3 consists of 15 residues. The ends were cut back, 1 base at V and 1 base at J, with 8 bases in the middle. The germline CDR1 and CDR2 sequences are LGHNA and YNFKEQ. The CDR3: CASSQVEGSNQPQHF. The DNA of the CDR3 is TGTGCCAGCAGCCAAGTTGAGGGAAGCAATCAGCCCCAGCATTTT.

This sequence joins TRBV11-2 and TRBJ1-1; D is undetermined. Germline V gives CDR1 SGHAT, CDR2 FQNNGV. V lost 3 bases and J lost 12, with 17 bases in between. The length of the CDR3 is 13 residues. Here the CDR3 reads CASSFMRVGMSFF. In DNA form, the CDR3 reads TGTGCCAGCAGCTTTATGAGGGTGGGGATGTCTTTCTTT.

The V and J genes are TRBV2 and TRBJ1-5; 9 bases align to TRBD1. Germline V gene lookup returns CDR1 SNHLY and CDR2 FYNNEI. This CDR3 has 15 residues. Unmatched junction bases numbered 9, after V lost 9 bases and J lost 3 bases. The CDR3 spells CASQGGTGFNQPQHF. The CDR3, as DNA: TGTGCCAGTCAGGGCGGGACAGGGTTCAATCAGCCCCAGCATTTT.

This chain joins TRBV2 and TRBJ2-6, with 8 bases matching TRBD1. Germline trimming cut 4 bases from V and 0 bases from J; bases unmatched to any gene: 8. Germline CDR1 is SNHLY and CDR2 is FYNNEI. The CDR3 contains 18 residues. In DNA, the CDR3 is TGTGCCAGCAGTGCCCGGACAGGGAGGTTCTCTGGGGCCAACGTCCTGACTTTC. Its protein product is CASSARTGRFSGANVLTF.

The rearrangement uses TRBV5-5 and TRBJ2-1, with 8 bases identical to TRBD2. This CDR3 region has 14 residues. Germline V gene sequence: CDR1 SGHKS, CDR2 YYEKEE (reference sequence). With 0 bases clipped from V and 7 bases from J, the junction kept 3 bases outside the gene matches. CDR3 amino acids: CASSLAGGRNEQFF. DNA for the CDR3: TGTGCCAGCAGCTTGGCGGGGGGGCGTAATGAGCAGTTCTTC.